Presented here are 13 T cell receptor beta chains from one specimen sequenced in a study of T cells after yellow fever vaccination. TCRdb reanalysed the 5' RACE reads using MiXCR and keeps one entry per CDR3 protein. The repertoire has 400,000 or so distinct CDR3 sequences, 6.2% of them found once; the top ten carry over 12%. This material consisted of PBMCs, taken 5 days after the yellow fever booster vaccination. The receptors stem from a young man who received the YFV17D yellow fever vaccine.

This clonotype was observed a handful of times. This rearrangement joins TRBV10-3 to TRBJ2-3; D call uncertain. In germline, CDR1 is ENHRY, CDR2 SYGVKD. The CDR3 has 13 residues. Trimming pared 0 bases from V and 4 bases from J, leaving 5 bases between. The CDR3 region is CAISESQADTQYF. The CDR3 DNA follows: TGTGCCATCAGTGAGTCCCAAGCAGATACGCAGTATTTT.

This clonotype was seen only a few times. The J gene is TRBJ1-4, the V gene TRBV5-1; 8 nucleotides align to TRBD1. CDR3 length: 13 residues. J lost 8 bases, V lost 4 bases, and 4 bases had no gene match. Per germline, CDR1 SGHRS and CDR2 YFSETQ. CDR3 DNA: TGCGCCAGCAGCGCACAGGGGGGGGAAAAACTGTTTTTT. Translation: CASSAQGGEKLFF.

This chain connects TRBV20-1 to TRBJ2-1; TRBD2 agrees at 9 bases. The CDR3 extends over 16 amino acids. CDR1 and CDR2 (germline): DFQATT, SNEGSKA (reference sequence). The V and J ends lost 0 bases and 10 bases, in that order; junction bases with no gene match: 13. CDR3 DNA: TGCAGTGCTAGAGATCTCAGGCGCGGGAGGGTGGGGGAGCAGTTCTTC. Its translation is CSARDLRRGRVGEQFF.

V is TRBV5-6 and J is TRBJ2-7; 7 nucleotides agree with TRBD2. The germline V gene encodes CDR1 SGHDT and CDR2 YYEEEE. This CDR3 region has 17 residues. V trimming: 3 bases; J trimming: 0 bases; junction bases outside the gene matches: 12. CDR3 in DNA: TGTGCCAGCAGCTACTTACACGTAGCGGGCCTCTCCTACGAGCAGTACTTC. This sequence encodes CASSYLHVAGLSYEQYF.

The rearrangement uses TRBV9 and TRBJ2-5; D remains ambiguous. Between the trimmed V and J ends, which lost 5 bases and 1 base, there was a span of 15 bases. This CDR3 comprises 15 residues. Germline CDR1 SGDLS, CDR2 YYNGEE. The CDR3 bases are TGTGCCAGCAGTCAACTGTCGGGTCCCCAAGAGACCCAGTACTTC. Encoded protein: CASSQLSGPQETQYF. The whole variable domain, filled in from reference TRBV9 and TRBJ2-5, reads DSGVTQTPKHLITATGQRVTLRCSPRSGDLSVYWYQQSLDQGLQFLIQYYNGEERAKGNILERFSAQQFPDLHSELNLSSLELGDSALYFCASSQLSGPQETQYFGPGTRLLVL.

This clonotype was observed at least ten times. V is TRBV7-2 and J is TRBJ1-5; possible D gene TRBD1, 6 bases. The V and J ends lost 5 bases and 3 bases respectively, with 14 bases between them. The CDR3 extends over 15 amino acids. Germline CDR1 and CDR2: SGHTA and FQGNSA. The CDR3 loop is CASSRASGANQPQHF. In DNA form, the CDR3 reads TGTGCCAGCAGCCGAGCGTCAGGGGCCAATCAGCCCCAGCATTTT. Full variable domain (outside the CDR3, taken from reference TRBV7-2 and TRBJ1-5): GAGVSQSPSNKVTEKGKDVELRCDPISGHTALYWYRQSLGQGLEFLIYFQGNSAPDKSGLPSDRFSAERTGGSVSTLTIQRTQQEDSAVYLCASSRASGANQPQHFGDGTRLSIL.

The V gene is TRBV7-9, the J gene TRBJ2-3; no clear D gene. The CDR3 is made up of 14 amino acids. Germline values: CDR1 SEHNR, CDR2 FQNEAQ (reference sequence). With 5 bases removed from V and 6 bases from J, the gap between germline ends came to 15 bases. The CDR3 coding sequence is TGTGCCAGCAGCCTTGGGCTCCCCAGGGATACGCAGTATTTT. It yields the protein CASSLGLPRDTQYF.

This clonotype came up a few times. The chain uses TRBV29-1 and TRBJ2-5, with D perhaps being TRBD1 or TRBD2 (5 bases each). Trimming left V 4 bases short and J 2 bases short, with 8 bases between. The CDR3 covers 12 residues. Germline V lookup: CDR1 SQVTM, CDR2 ANQGSEA. CDR3 nucleotides: TGCAGCGTTGCTGGGGGACAAGAGACCCAGTACTTC. Translated, it gives CSVAGGQETQYF.

The gene calls are TRBV5-1 and TRBJ1-2; D unresolved. The germline V and J ends were trimmed by 0 bases and 7 bases, with 16 bases remaining between them. The CDR3 length is 15 residues. The germline V gene encodes CDR1 SGHRS and CDR2 YFSETQ. The CDR3 protein is CASSLEVLKSSGYTF. CDR3 in DNA: TGCGCCAGCAGCTTGGAGGTACTCAAATCAAGTGGCTACACCTTC.

This clonotype was found a few times. The rearrangement uses TRBV20-1 and TRBJ2-1, with TRBD2 matching 11 bases. V was clipped by 6 bases and J by 1 base; unmatched bases: 8. Germline CDR1 DFQATT, CDR2 SNEGSKA (reference sequence). This CDR3 is 16 amino acids long. CDR3 nucleotide sequence: TGCAGTGCCTGGGGTAGCGGGAGGGGATCCTACAATGAGCAGTTCTTC. This sequence encodes CSAWGSGRGSYNEQFF.

The chain has TRBV12-3 or TRBV12-4 and TRBJ1-1; no reliable D call. The V gene lost 3 bases and the J gene lost 1 base, with 15 bases spanning the gap. The CDR3 has 16 residues. The CDR3 DNA follows: TGTGCCAGCAGTTTCAGCTTACTGGACGGGAACACTGAAGCTTTCTTT. Translating gives CASSFSLLDGNTEAFF.

This clonotype has a count of ten or more. The genes are TRBV6-2 or TRBV6-3 and TRBJ2-1; D may match TRBD1 or TRBD2 (5 bases each). The germline V and J ends were trimmed by 1 base and 2 bases, with 12 bases remaining between them. Germline V gene data show CDR1 as MNHEY and CDR2 as SVGEGT. The CDR3 is 16 amino acids. CDR3 sequence (DNA): TGTGCCAGCAGTTACTACTTGCGAGGGGCCTACAATGAGCAGTTCTTC. Translating gives CASSYYLRGAYNEQFF.

This clonotype was seen at least ten times. The V call is TRBV6-2 or TRBV6-3, the J call TRBJ2-4; no reliable D call. The germline V gene has CDR1 MNHEY and CDR2 SVGEGT. This CDR3 contains 13 residues. V was cut by 5 bases and J by 0 bases, with 5 bases left in between. The CDR3 region is CASSGLAKNIQYF. The CDR3 DNA reads TGTGCCAGCAGTGGATTAGCCAAAAACATTCAGTACTTC.